What follows are 27 T cell receptor beta chains derived from one specimen sequenced in a study of patients and donors after allogeneic stem cell transplantation. TCRdb recomputed calls from the RT-PCR reads with MiXCR, one row per CDR3 protein. The table shows over 350,000 distinct CDR3 sequences, with roughly 17% occurring only once. What was sequenced was blood, either unsorted or a sorted T cell fraction (not recorded which). These receptors originate from a human donor who was either an allogeneic HSCT recipient or a stem cell or donor lymphocyte infusion donor (not recorded which). It is not recorded whose cells these are; they may come from a transplant donor.

The sample holds a few counts of this clonotype. The chain uses TRBV13 and TRBJ1-2; D is uncertain. The germline V gene has CDR1 PRHDT and CDR2 FYEKMQ (reference sequence). The CDR3 has 13 residues. The V end lost 5 bases, the J end lost 1 base, and 8 bases lay between the germline ends. CDR3 sequence (DNA): TGTGCCAGCAGCCTTATGGGTAACTATGGCTACACCTTC. It is translated as CASSLMGNYGYTF.

The chain employs TRBV29-1 and TRBJ1-2; TRBD1 matches at 9 bases. Germline V lookup: CDR1 SQVTM, CDR2 ANQGSEA. This CDR3 has 13 residues. V dropped 6 bases and J dropped 7; count of bases not matched to a gene: 9. Here the CDR3 reads CSVFGGQGFGYTF. The CDR3 DNA sequence: TGCAGCGTGTTCGGGGGACAGGGTTTTGGCTACACCTTC.

This clonotype was seen a single time. The chain carries TRBV28 and TRBJ2-7; D possibly corresponds to TRBD2 (6 bases). V lost 5 bases to trimming and J lost 4 bases, with 12 bases between them. Germline-derived CDR1 and CDR2 are MDHEN and SYDVKM. The length of the CDR3 is 13 residues. CDR3 amino acids: CASSTGLLYEQYF. The CDR3 nucleotides read TGTGCCAGCAGTACGGGACTCCTATACGAGCAGTACTTC.

This clonotype has just a few counts. This chain uses TRBV6-1 with TRBJ1-4; D gene uncertain. This CDR3 has 14 residues. V lost 6 bases to trimming and J lost 6 bases, with 14 bases between them. In germline, CDR1 is MNHNS, CDR2 SASEGT. CDR3 nucleotides: TGTGCCAGCAGAGTGGCGAAGGGATATGAAAAACTGTTTTTT. This gives the protein CASRVAKGYEKLFF.

V gene TRBV20-1 combines with J gene TRBJ2-7, with a possible D match to TRBD2 (5 bases). From germline, CDR1 is DFQATT and CDR2 SNEGSKA (reference sequence). Trimming shortened V by 2 bases and J by 2 bases, and 10 bases separated the two germline ends. This CDR3 has 13 amino acids. The CDR3 protein is CSARTGLPYEQYF. CDR3 in DNA: TGCAGTGCTAGAACTGGACTGCCCTACGAGCAGTACTTC.

The sample holds many counts of this clonotype. The V and J genes are TRBV10-3 and TRBJ2-7, with D possibly being TRBD1 (7 bases). V lost 6 bases and J lost 4, with 16 bases in between. The CDR3 runs 14 residues. Germline CDR1 and CDR2: ENHRY and SYGVKD. In nucleotides, the CDR3 is TGTGCCATCAGCAATAAACAGGGGAGGTACGAGCAGTACTTC. As protein: CAISNKQGRYEQYF.

A single count supports this clonotype. This chain uses TRBV7-3 with TRBJ2-7; possibly TRBD2 for D (6 bases). Germline loops: CDR1 SGHTA, CDR2 FQGTGA. The CDR3 has 13 residues. Trimming shortened V by 5 bases and J by 5 bases, and 13 bases separated the two germline ends. The CDR3 DNA sequence: TGTGCCAGCAGCCCCGGGAGTAGGGACGAGCAGTACTTC. It yields the protein CASSPGSRDEQYF.

V and J are TRBV12-3 or TRBV12-4 and TRBJ2-7; tentative D call: TRBD1 (6 bases). V lost 6 bases and J 5 bases, leaving 14 bases between the germline ends. The CDR3 has 13 residues. The CDR3 spells CASRGTGLHEQYF. In DNA form, the CDR3 reads TGTGCCAGCAGGGGAACAGGGCTTCACGAGCAGTACTTC.

This clonotype was detected once. The chain employs TRBV20-1 and TRBJ2-7, with no clear D. The V end lost 3 bases, the J end lost 4 bases, and 10 bases lay between the germline ends. The CDR3 covers 12 residues. Looked up from germline, CDR1 is DFQATT and CDR2 is SNEGSKA (reference sequence). This CDR3 is CSARDQIYEQYF. The DNA for the CDR3 is TGCAGTGCTAGGGACCAAATTTACGAGCAGTACTTC.

Ten or more counts support this clonotype. CDR3 sequence: CASSREASGGRTDTQYF. DNA of the CDR3: TGTGCCAGCAGCCGCGAGGCTAGCGGGGGGCGCACAGATACGCAGTATTTT. The chain recombines TRBV11-2 with TRBJ2-3, with 11 bases lining up with TRBD2. Germline V gene lookup returns CDR1 SGHAT and CDR2 FQNNGV. Losses at the gene ends were 5 bases for V and 1 base for J; bases not matched to a gene: 8. This CDR3 has 17 amino acids.

This sequence joins TRBV6-1 and TRBJ2-5; 9 nucleotides agree with TRBD1. The trim removed 7 bases at V and 2 bases at J, leaving 8 bases unmatched. The CDR3 is 15 amino acids. Germline V CDR1 and CDR2: MNHNS, SASEGT. CDR3 nucleotide sequence: TGTGCCAGCACATTGGGACAGGGTATTCAAGAGACCCAGTACTTC. Translated: CASTLGQGIQETQYF.

The chain employs TRBV9 and TRBJ2-7; D may correspond to TRBD1 or TRBD2 (5 bases each). There are 14 residues in the CDR3. Trimming pared 4 bases from V and 0 bases from J, leaving 11 bases between. Germline CDR1 and CDR2: SGDLS and YYNGEE. DNA for the CDR3: TGTGCCAGCAGCATCGGGACGGTCTCCTACGAGCAGTACTTC. Amino acid sequence: CASSIGTVSYEQYF.

DNA for the CDR3: TGTGCCAGCAGCTTATTGGGGGGGCGTCGTCAGCCCCAGCATTTT. Amino acids: CASSLLGGRRQPQHF. V and J are TRBV7-2 and TRBJ1-5, with D perhaps matching TRBD1 (6 bases). The V gene's germline CDR1 is SGHTA and CDR2 FQGNSA. CDR3 size: 15 residues. V was pared by 2 bases and J by 6 bases, with 14 bases between.

In its sample, this clonotype was seen a few times. The chain is built from TRBV4-2 and TRBJ2-5; 11 nucleotides align to TRBD2. This CDR3 region has 19 residues. The germline V gene has CDR1 LGHNA and CDR2 YNFKEQ. J lost 4 bases, V lost 1 base, and 14 bases had no gene match. The CDR3 here is CASSQGLTSGRNGLETQYF. The CDR3 DNA sequence: TGTGCCAGCAGCCAAGGGTTAACTAGCGGGAGAAATGGGTTAGAGACCCAGTACTTC.

This chain uses TRBV4-2 with TRBJ2-7; 7 nucleotides align to TRBD2. V lost 0 bases and J lost 1; bases outside the gene matches: 12. CDR3 size: 18 residues. Per germline, CDR1 LGHNA and CDR2 YNFKEQ. Written as DNA, the CDR3 is TGTGCCAGCAGCCAAGATCTCCGGCTAGCGGAGCGTTCCTACGAGCAGTACTTC. Its translation is CASSQDLRLAERSYEQYF.

To note about this clonotype: A read error may be the cause here, since a much bigger clone is one base away. The gene calls are TRBV6-5 and TRBJ1-3, with TRBD1 matching over 9 bases. There are 14 residues in the CDR3. Germline CDR1 reads MNHEY; CDR2 reads SVGAGI. In DNA form, the CDR3 reads TGTGCCAGCAGTTACTCGACAGGGGGAAACACCATACATTTT. Translated: CASSYSTGGNTIHF.

V usage is TRBV2 and J usage is TRBJ1-4; D gene uncertain. This CDR3 has 13 amino acids. V lost 6 bases to trimming and J lost 3 bases, with 8 bases between them. Germline assignment: CDR1 SNHLY and CDR2 FYNNEI. The CDR3 here is CASRRPSNEKLFF. The DNA of the CDR3 is TGTGCCAGCAGAAGACCGTCTAATGAAAAACTGTTTTTT.

This clonotype was counted a few times. The V and J genes are TRBV20-1 and TRBJ1-5; D possibly corresponds to TRBD1 (6 bases). V gave up 6 bases and J gave up 0 bases, with 9 bases separating them. The CDR3 is 13 amino acids. Germline V lookup: CDR1 DFQATT, CDR2 SNEGSKA (reference sequence). This CDR3 reads CSAGQFSNQPQHF. The DNA for the CDR3 is TGCAGTGCCGGACAGTTTAGCAATCAGCCCCAGCATTTT.

The chain links TRBV5-1 to TRBJ2-3, with 9 bases fitting TRBD1. This CDR3 spans 14 amino acids. Germline V gives CDR1 SGHRS, CDR2 YFSETQ. Trimming removed 3 bases from V and 5 bases from J; junction bases left unmatched: 4. CDR3: CASSYWTGVDTQYF. The CDR3 coding sequence is TGCGCCAGCAGCTATTGGACAGGGGTAGATACGCAGTATTTT.

The sample holds many counts of this clonotype. This rearrangement joins TRBV2 to TRBJ2-4; TRBD1 aligns across 9 bases. The CDR3 is 16 amino acids. Germline values: CDR1 SNHLY, CDR2 FYNNEI. The V segment lost 5 bases and the J segment 2 bases; nucleotides outside the gene matches: 7. For the CDR3, the DNA is TGTGCCAGCAGTTCAACAGGGGGCGCACCCAAAAACATTCAGTACTTC. Protein: CASSSTGGAPKNIQYF.

The rearrangement links TRBV5-1 to TRBJ2-1, with 7 positions matching TRBD2. Germline V gene sequence: CDR1 SGHRS, CDR2 YFSETQ. This CDR3 is 17 amino acids long. V was clipped by 4 bases and J by 10 bases; unmatched bases: 20. CDR3 amino acids: CASSGGRRREVAREQFF. The CDR3 nucleotides are TGCGCCAGCAGCGGTGGAAGACGACGGGAGGTTGCCCGCGAGCAGTTCTTC.

This clonotype was counted only a few times. The chain couples TRBV12-3 or TRBV12-4 to TRBJ2-4, with a tentative D call TRBD1 (5 bases). This CDR3 comprises 14 residues. V dropped 5 bases and J dropped 1 base, with 9 bases sitting between them. CDR3 in DNA: TGTGCCAGCAGTCCGACAGAGGCCAAAAACATTCAGTACTTC. It encodes CASSPTEAKNIQYF.

The V gene is TRBV4-1, the J gene TRBJ2-1; no clear D. Trimming cost V 4 bases and J 4 bases, with 17 bases left between them. The CDR3 sequence is 16 residues long. Looked up from germline, CDR1 is MGHRA and CDR2 is YSYEKL. CDR3 coding DNA: TGCGCCAGCAGCCCTCATGAGGCGGAACCTTACAATGAGCAGTTCTTC. Translated: CASSPHEAEPYNEQFF.

The V gene is TRBV4-3, the J gene TRBJ1-5, with unresolved D. CDR3 length: 15 residues. Per the germline V gene, CDR1 is LGHNA and CDR2 is YSLEER. V was shortened by 0 bases and J by 2 bases, with 8 bases between the two germline ends. DNA of the CDR3: TGCGCCAGCAGCCAAGAGTGGGCAGGCAATCAGCCCCAGCATTTT. Amino acid sequence: CASSQEWAGNQPQHF.

This clonotype occurred many times. This chain joins TRBV5-1 and TRBJ2-2; D gene unclear. The germline V gene encodes CDR1 SGHRS and CDR2 YFSETQ. This CDR3 contains 13 residues. The V end was cut by 7 bases, the J end by 7 bases, with 14 bases between. In DNA, the CDR3 is TGCGCCAGCTCCACAGCTTTGGGCGGGGAGCTGTTTTTT. The encoded protein is CASSTALGGELFF. Complete variable domain (other parts from reference TRBV5-1 and TRBJ2-2): KAGVTQTPRYLIKTRGQQVTLSCSPISGHRSVSWYQQTPGQGLQFLFEYFSETQRNKGNFPGRFSGRQFSNSRSEMNVSTLELGDSALYLCASSTALGGELFFGEGSRLTVL.

This clonotype was counted only a few times. The rearrangement joins TRBV6-1 to TRBJ1-1; a possible D gene is TRBD1 (6 bases). V lost 5 bases and J 12 bases, leaving 22 bases between the germline ends. Germline assignment: CDR1 MNHNS and CDR2 SASEGT. This CDR3 region has 14 residues. The CDR3 DNA sequence: TGTGCCAGCAGTCCAACCACCCCCTCAGGGGCGTCTTTCTTT. Protein sequence: CASSPTTPSGASFF.

The chain uses TRBV7-6 and TRBJ2-1; D remains unclear. This CDR3 contains 16 residues. V gave up 5 bases and J gave up 4 bases, with 18 bases separating them. Looked up from germline, CDR1 is SGHVS and CDR2 is FNYEAQ. The CDR3 here is CASSPPHSLRYNEQFF. CDR3 sequence (DNA): TGTGCCAGCAGCCCACCCCACAGCTTGAGGTACAATGAGCAGTTCTTC.